This T cell receptor beta chain was identified during a study of response to subunit inactivated influenza vaccine. In regard to this clonotype: Its antigen is unknown.

The junction had 3 bases not matched to a gene; V was cut back by 1 base and J by 4 bases. The CDR3 runs to 15 residues. Germline CDR1 and CDR2: SGHTA and FQGNSA. Study-wide results and caveats: A suggestion made by the authors is that each seasonal influenza vaccination recruits few new T cells.

TCRdb called the RT-PCR reads again in MiXCR, with one record for every CDR3 protein. The sample contains more than 550,000 distinct CDR3 sequences, approximately 10% of which appear only once. The receptor was isolated from a man aged 50-60 years who received an inactivated influenza vaccine. The genes are TRBV7-2 and TRBJ1-2; 10 positions match TRBD1. The sample in question was PBMCs from blood, obtained on the day of vaccination. Here the CDR3 DNA reads TGTGCCAGCAGCTTAGAGACAGGGGGCGGCTATGGCTACACCTTC. This translates into CASSLETGGGYGYTF.